One and the same sample provided the 22 T cell receptor beta chains below, sequenced in a study of T cells in Graves' hyperthyroidism and ophthalmopathy. TCR beta CDR3 regions were amplified from RNA. TCR CDR3 regions were first amplified by RT-PCR with HTBI primers. MiXCR, applied by TCRdb to the multiplex PCR reads, yields one record per CDR3 protein. This sample has about 400,000 distinct CDR3 sequences; nearly 15% occur once, and the top ten carry roughly a fifth. The sequencing input was blood. Receptors originate from a woman in her sixties or seventies with Graves' ophthalmopathy.

This clonotype was detected ten times or more. The J gene is TRBJ1-1, the V gene TRBV2, with 7 bases matching TRBD1. The junction had 1 base not matched to a gene; V was cut back by 3 bases and J by 0 bases. This CDR3 is built from 14 residues. Per germline, CDR1 SNHLY and CDR2 FYNNEI. Written as DNA, the CDR3 is TGTGCCAGCAGTGATGGACAGGTGAACACTGAAGCTTTCTTT. Protein sequence: CASSDGQVNTEAFF. The full variable domain, completed using reference TRBV2 and TRBJ1-1, is EPEVTQTPSHQVTQMGQEVILRCVPISNHLYFYWYRQILGQKVEFLVSFYNNEISEKSEIFDDQFSVERPDGSNFTLKIRSTKLEDSAMYFCASSDGQVNTEAFFGQGTRLTVV.

This clonotype was counted many times. The V call is TRBV7-9, the J call TRBJ1-1; D unclear. V was clipped by 5 bases and J by 3 bases, with 13 bases between them. The CDR3 consists of 14 residues. Germline loops: CDR1 SEHNR, CDR2 FQNEAQ (reference sequence). CDR3 loop: CASSPPAEYTEAFF. The CDR3 nucleotides are TGTGCCAGCAGCCCACCCGCGGAGTACACTGAAGCTTTCTTT.

This clonotype occurred many times. This sequence joins TRBV19 and TRBJ2-7, with a possible D match to TRBD2 (5 bases). The CDR3 totals 16 residues. Deletions cut 5 bases from V and 6 bases from J, with 23 bases between. In germline, CDR1 is LNHDA, CDR2 SQIVND (reference sequence). DNA of the CDR3: TGTGCCAGTAGTGCTTATACTACGGTCTTCGCGGGCGAGCAGTACTTC. Its protein product is CASSAYTTVFAGEQYF.

This clonotype was counted ten times or more. The chain joins TRBV11-2 to TRBJ2-7; no clear D. Germline CDR1 reads SGHAT; CDR2 reads FQNNGV. V lost 0 bases to trimming and J lost 3 bases, with 6 bases between them. The CDR3 contains 13 residues. The CDR3: CASSLESSYEQYF. CDR3 nucleotide sequence: TGTGCCAGCAGCTTAGAGTCCAGCTACGAGCAGTACTTC.

The table lists this clonotype with many counts. The chain combines TRBV28 with TRBJ2-2; 12 bases agree with TRBD2. The CDR3 sequence is 20 residues long. V shed 7 bases, J shed 3 bases, and the junction held 18 bases outside the gene matches. CDR1 MDHEN and CDR2 SYDVKM come from the germline V gene. The CDR3 region has the DNA TGTGCCAGCACTCTCTTGGACAGGCTAGCGGGAGGGCGCGACACCGGGGAGCTGTTTTTT. Translated: CASTLLDRLAGGRDTGELFF.

This clonotype was counted at least ten times. The chain recombines TRBV2 with TRBJ2-4; D is perhaps TRBD2 (5 bases). The CDR3 contains 16 residues. Germline CDR1 is SNHLY and CDR2 is FYNNEI. The ends were cut back, 4 bases at V and 8 bases at J, with 21 bases in the middle. The CDR3 bases are TGTGCCAGCAGTGGATTGGAGGCAGCGAATGGCCACATTCAGTACTTC. Translated, it gives CASSGLEAANGHIQYF.

In this sample, this clonotype turned up a few times. This CDR3 is CSAPPLSYNEQFF. CDR3 DNA sequence: TGCAGTGCCCCGCCCCTGTCCTACAATGAGCAGTTCTTC. The rearrangement joins TRBV20-1 to TRBJ2-1; D unresolved. Trimming stripped 6 bases from V and 1 base from J, with 10 bases between. The CDR3 has 13 residues. CDR1 is DFQATT and CDR2 is SNEGSKA in the germline V gene (reference sequence).

This clonotype was counted ten times or more. V gene TRBV30 combines with J gene TRBJ2-7; possibly TRBD1 or TRBD2 for D (5 bases each). Trimming stripped 0 bases from V and 7 bases from J, with 22 bases between. The CDR3 consists of 16 residues. Germline assignment: CDR1 GTSNPN and CDR2 SVGIG (reference sequence). The chain's CDR3 is CAWSVLIGTATGEQYF. CDR3 bases: TGTGCCTGGAGTGTACTCATTGGGACGGCTACTGGGGAGCAGTACTTC.

V gene TRBV25-1 combines with J gene TRBJ2-4, with D perhaps assigned TRBD1 or TRBD2 (5 bases each). With 6 bases removed from V and 4 bases from J, the gap between germline ends came to 19 bases. From germline, CDR1 is MGHDK and CDR2 SYGVNS. This CDR3 spans 16 amino acids. In DNA, the CDR3 is TGTGCCAGCAGCCCCAGGAAAACCGGGACGAAAAACATTCAGTACTTC. Its translation is CASSPRKTGTKNIQYF.

This clonotype was seen repeatedly, ten times or more. This chain links TRBV10-2 with TRBJ2-3; D gene unclear. V dropped 3 bases and J dropped 0 bases, with 10 bases sitting between them. Germline CDR1 reads WSHSY; CDR2 reads SAAADI. This CDR3 is built from 15 residues. The CDR3 bases are TGCGCCAGCAGTGATTACCGAATTAGCACAGATACGCAGTATTTT. Protein product: CASSDYRISTDTQYF.

About this clonotype itself: This may stem from a read error, because a much larger clone lies one nucleotide away. The genes are TRBV6-5 and TRBJ2-7; 10 positions match TRBD1. Germline V gives CDR1 MNHEY, CDR2 SVGAGI. J was trimmed by 5 bases and V by 4 bases; bases with no gene match: 2. CDR3 length equals 13 residues. The CDR3 loop reads CASSCDRGHEQYF. CDR3 DNA: TGTGCCAGCAGTTGCGACAGGGGGCACGAGCAGTACTTC.

The rearrangement links TRBV27 to TRBJ1-1, with D unresolved. Germline values: CDR1 MNHEY, CDR2 SMNVEV (reference sequence). This CDR3 has 15 amino acids. The V gene lost 6 bases and the J gene lost 8 bases, with 22 bases spanning the gap. The CDR3 spells CASSLGRIGRREAFF. The CDR3 region has the DNA TGTGCCAGCAGCCTCGGCCGTATCGGACGCCGCGAAGCTTTCTTT.

This clonotype has a count of ten or more. The chain combines TRBV28 with TRBJ1-3; no reliable D call. V was pared by 7 bases and J by 2 bases, with 12 bases between. Per the germline V gene, CDR1 is MDHEN and CDR2 is SYDVKM. The CDR3 spans 14 residues. CDR3 protein: CASTRPGAGNTIYF. The CDR3 coding sequence is TGTGCCAGCACCCGACCTGGGGCTGGAAACACCATATATTTT. Complete variable domain (other parts from reference TRBV28 and TRBJ1-3): DVKVTQSSRYLVKRTGEKVFLECVQDMDHENMFWYRQDPGLGLRLIYFSYDVKMKEKGDIPEGYSVSREKKERFSLILESASTNQTSMYLCASTRPGAGNTIYFGEGSWLTVV.

This clonotype has more than one count but fewer than ten. The V and J genes are TRBV6-2 or TRBV6-3 and TRBJ2-3; 14 positions agree with TRBD2. V shed 0 bases, J shed 1 base, and the junction held 6 bases outside the gene matches. Germline V gene lookup returns CDR1 MNHEY and CDR2 SVGEGT. The CDR3 runs to 19 residues. CDR3 nucleotides: TGTGCCAGCAGTTACTCTTTTCCGGGACTAGCGGGAGGCACAGATACGCAGTATTTT. It encodes CASSYSFPGLAGGTDTQYF.

There are many counts of this clonotype. This chain connects TRBV3-1 to TRBJ1-2, with D unresolved. The CDR3 runs to 13 residues. Trimming removed 2 bases at V and 2 bases at J, with 6 bases between. Germline values: CDR1 LGHDT, CDR2 YNNKEL (reference sequence). CDR3 amino acids: CASSQLQNYGYTF. CDR3 bases: TGTGCCAGCAGCCAATTACAAAACTATGGCTACACCTTC.

Comment on this clonotype: This may come from a read error, since a much larger clone is one base off. The chain links TRBV10-3 to TRBJ2-7, with 10 bases identical to TRBD1. Germline values: CDR1 ENHRY, CDR2 SYGVKD. The CDR3 has 14 residues. For the CDR3, the DNA is TGTGCCATCAGTGAGCGCGGGACAGGGGTTGAGCATTACTTC. This gives the protein CAISERGTGVEHYF.

This clonotype has just a few counts. The rearrangement links TRBV5-1 to TRBJ2-7; the match to TRBD1 covers 9 bases. Trimming cost V 4 bases and J 5 bases; bases outside gene matches: 7. Germline V gene sequence: CDR1 SGHRS, CDR2 YFSETQ. The length of the CDR3 is 14 residues. The DNA of the CDR3 is TGCGCCAGCAGCATGGGACAGGGTAGGCACGAGCAGTACTTC. As protein: CASSMGQGRHEQYF.

The J gene is TRBJ1-2, the V gene TRBV12-3 or TRBV12-4; 7 bases align to TRBD1. The CDR3 totals 13 residues. The J segment lost 5 bases and the V segment lost 3 bases, leaving 3 bases of the junction unmatched. CDR3 sequence reads: CASSLAQGYGYTF. As DNA, the CDR3 is TGTGCCAGCAGTTTGGCACAGGGGTATGGCTACACCTTC.

The chain uses TRBV6-5 and TRBJ2-7; a weak D match, TRBD1 (5 bases). Between the trimmed V and J ends, which lost 2 bases and 3 bases, there was a span of 8 bases. From germline, CDR1 is MNHEY and CDR2 SVGAGI. This CDR3 is 13 amino acids long. CDR3 residues: CASSYPDSYEQYF. In DNA form, the CDR3 reads TGTGCCAGCAGTTACCCAGACAGCTACGAGCAGTACTTC.

The chain uses TRBV14 and TRBJ2-1, with D possibly TRBD1 on 6 matching bases. Germline assignment: CDR1 SGHDN and CDR2 FVKESK. CDR3 length: 14 residues. The V gene lost 2 bases and the J gene lost 6 bases, with 11 bases spanning the gap. DNA of the CDR3: TGTGCCAGCAGCCAACACAGGGCCAGCAATGAGCAGTTCTTC. Protein sequence: CASSQHRASNEQFF.

This clonotype was seen at least ten times. The CDR3 bases are TGCAGTGCTGTTAGCGGGAGGGGGGAAAGCACAGATACGCAGTATTTT. This gives the protein CSAVSGRGESTDTQYF. The V gene is TRBV20-1, the J gene TRBJ2-3, with 11 bases that match TRBD2. The V gene end was trimmed by 5 bases and the J gene end by 0 bases; junction bases not matched to a gene: 7. Germline-derived CDR1 and CDR2 are DFQATT and SNEGSKA (reference sequence). The CDR3 runs to 16 residues.

This clonotype has ten or more counts. The chain recombines TRBV11-3 with TRBJ2-1, with 8 nucleotides matching TRBD1. V trimming: 5 bases; J trimming: 2 bases; junction bases outside the gene matches: 11. The CDR3 has 17 residues. Per the germline V gene, CDR1 is SGHNT and CDR2 is YENEEA. Written as DNA, the CDR3 is TGTGCCAGCAGCCCCAGGGGGCGGGCGGGGACCTACAATGAGCAGTTCTTC. Protein: CASSPRGRAGTYNEQFF.